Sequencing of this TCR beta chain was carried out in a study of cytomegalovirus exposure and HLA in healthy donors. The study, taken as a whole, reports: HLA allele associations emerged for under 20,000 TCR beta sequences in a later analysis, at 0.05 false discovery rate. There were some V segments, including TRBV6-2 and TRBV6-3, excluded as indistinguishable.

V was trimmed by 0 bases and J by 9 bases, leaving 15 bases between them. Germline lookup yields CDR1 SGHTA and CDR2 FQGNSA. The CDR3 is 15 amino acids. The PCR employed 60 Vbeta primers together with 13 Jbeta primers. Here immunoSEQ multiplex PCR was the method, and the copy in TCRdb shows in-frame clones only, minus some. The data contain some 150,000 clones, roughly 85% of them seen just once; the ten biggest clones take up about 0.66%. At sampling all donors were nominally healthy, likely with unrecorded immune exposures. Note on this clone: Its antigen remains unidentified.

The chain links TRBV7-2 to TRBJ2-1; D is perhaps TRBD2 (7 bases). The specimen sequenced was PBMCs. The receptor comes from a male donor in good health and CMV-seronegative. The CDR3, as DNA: TGTGCCAGCAGCTTAGCATACGGGGGAGGGGGTGAGCAGTTCTTC. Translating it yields CASSLAYGGGGEQFF.